One sample yielded the 26 T cell receptor beta chains listed below, sequenced in a study of blood T cell repertoires in COVID-19. Libraries were prepared by immunoSEQ multiplex PCR; TCRdb keeps only in-frame clonotypes and omits some of them. The data contain 70,000 to 95,000 clones, around 78% of them singletons. Sequenced sample: peripheral blood. These TCRs come from a man between 60 and 70 years old with COVID-19, enrolled during active disease.

This chain links TRBV18 with TRBJ1-3; D is unresolved. The V and J ends lost 3 bases and 4 bases respectively, with 19 bases between them. Germline V gene data show CDR1 as KGHSH and CDR2 as LQKENI. The CDR3 runs to 17 residues. DNA of the CDR3: TGTGCCAGCTCACCCCTTCCCCCCGAGGGCCCGGGAAACACCATATATTTT. It specifies CASSPLPPEGPGNTIYF.

V and J are TRBV5-8 and TRBJ1-4, with 11 nucleotides matching TRBD1. There are 16 residues in the CDR3. J lost 8 bases, V lost 4 bases, and 10 bases had no gene match. The V gene's germline CDR1 is SGHTS and CDR2 YDEGEE. The DNA of the CDR3 is TGTGCCAGCAGCGCCCGGACAGGGGGCGTAGGAGAAAAACTGTTTTTT. As protein: CASSARTGGVGEKLFF.

This clone has more than one count but fewer than ten. For the CDR3, the DNA is TGTGCCAGTAGTATGGGGACGGGCCGGCAGGGGGCGGGAGATACGCAGTATTTT. Encoded protein: CASSMGTGRQGAGDTQYF. The V gene is TRBV19, the J gene TRBJ2-3; 8 bases agree with TRBD1. Trimming at V came to 3 bases and at J to 5 bases, leaving 16 bases not matched to a gene. This CDR3 has 18 amino acids. The germline CDR1 and CDR2 sequences are LNHDA and SQIVND (reference sequence). The entire variable domain, with the rest obtained from reference TRBV19 and TRBJ2-3, is as follows: DGGITQSPKYLFRKEGQNVTLSCEQNLNHDAMYWYRQDPGQGLRLIYYSQIVNDFQKGDIAEGYSVSREKKESFPLTVTSAQKNPTAFYLCASSMGTGRQGAGDTQYFGPGTRLTVL.

J is TRBJ1-4 and V is TRBV2; the D gene is possibly TRBD1 (5 bases). In germline, CDR1 is SNHLY, CDR2 FYNNEI. The V and J ends lost 6 bases and 0 bases respectively, with 11 bases between them. The CDR3 has 15 amino acids. The CDR3 here is CASRAQGATNEKLFF. The CDR3 bases are TGTGCCAGCAGGGCCCAGGGTGCAACTAATGAAAAACTGTTTTTT.

The chain employs TRBV12-3 or TRBV12-4 and TRBJ1-4; D gene unclear. This CDR3 comprises 12 residues. V lost 3 bases and J lost 7, with 6 bases in between. For the CDR3, the DNA is TGTGCCAGCAGTTTCGGCGGTGAAAAACTGTTTTTT. Encoded protein: CASSFGGEKLFF.

The chain uses TRBV5-1 and TRBJ2-5; TRBD1 matches at 8 bases. The germline CDR1 and CDR2 sequences are SGHRS and YFSETQ. The ends lost 3 bases at V and 2 bases at J; junction bases unmatched: 3. The CDR3 is 14 amino acids. CDR3 sequence (DNA): TGCGCCAGCAGCTGGGGGACAGGACAAGAGACCCAGTACTTC. Protein: CASSWGTGQETQYF.

This clone was recorded once. The rearrangement joins TRBV5-1 to TRBJ2-5; TRBD2 matches 7 bases. Germline V gene sequence: CDR1 SGHRS, CDR2 YFSETQ. This CDR3 has 13 residues. Unmatched junction bases numbered 2, after V lost 4 bases and J lost 2 bases. The CDR3 region has the DNA TGCGCCAGCAGCGCTAGCGGTCAAGAGACCCAGTACTTC. Amino acids: CASSASGQETQYF.

V gene TRBV6-6 combines with J gene TRBJ1-4; TRBD1 aligns across 7 bases. The germline V gene encodes CDR1 MNHNY and CDR2 SVGAGI (reference sequence). V was clipped by 9 bases and J by 3 bases; unmatched bases: 4. The CDR3 is made up of 13 amino acids. CDR3 sequence: CASRDRPNEKLFF. The CDR3 DNA reads as TGTGCCAGTAGGGACAGACCTAATGAAAAACTGTTTTTT.

This clone has only a few counts. The V and J genes are TRBV4-1 and TRBJ1-5, with 7 bases aligning to TRBD1. Germline CDR1 MGHRA, CDR2 YSYEKL. V gave up 3 bases and J gave up 3 bases; unmatched junction bases: 11. CDR3 size: 17 residues. The CDR3 here is CASSQGLGQMTNQPQHF. The CDR3 bases are TGCGCCAGCAGCCAGGGGTTGGGACAGATGACCAATCAGCCCCAGCATTTT.

The rearrangement joins TRBV12-3 or TRBV12-4 to TRBJ1-6, with TRBD1 matching 8 bases. This CDR3 is built from 13 residues. The V gene end was trimmed by 5 bases and the J gene end by 11 bases; junction bases not matched to a gene: 5. The CDR3 spells CASSRGQGAPLHF. CDR3 nucleotide sequence: TGTGCCAGCAGTCGAGGACAGGGAGCACCCCTCCACTTT.

V gene TRBV9 combines with J gene TRBJ2-3; 7 bases map to TRBD2. Germline assignment: CDR1 SGDLS and CDR2 YYNGEE. With 0 bases clipped from V and 3 bases from J, the junction kept 7 bases outside the gene matches. The CDR3 has 16 amino acids. The CDR3 is CASSVAWGGVTDTQYF. DNA of the CDR3: TGTGCCAGCAGCGTAGCCTGGGGGGGAGTGACAGATACGCAGTATTTT.

This chain uses TRBV5-1 with TRBJ2-7, with 9 bases matching TRBD1. The CDR3 has 14 residues. Germline V gene sequence: CDR1 SGHRS, CDR2 YFSETQ. V lost 3 bases, J lost 4 bases, and 5 bases stayed unmatched. CDR3 bases: TGCGCCAGCAGCTGGGGACAGGGATCTTACGAGCAGTACTTC. Protein sequence: CASSWGQGSYEQYF.

The rearrangement links TRBV6-6 to TRBJ1-5; D ambiguous. From germline, CDR1 is MNHNY and CDR2 SVGAGI (reference sequence). V lost 7 bases to trimming and J lost 2 bases, with 15 bases between them. The CDR3 length is 15 residues. CDR3 in amino acids: CASTRGEAGNQPQHF. CDR3 nucleotide sequence: TGTGCCAGCACCCGCGGGGAGGCTGGCAATCAGCCCCAGCATTTT.

The rearrangement links TRBV19 to TRBJ1-2, with TRBD1 identical over 10 bases. There are 12 residues in the CDR3. With V trimmed by 6 bases and J by 8 bases, 3 bases remained unmatched. Germline V gene lookup returns CDR1 LNHDA and CDR2 SQIVND (reference sequence). This chain's CDR3 is CASRGQGHGYTF. The CDR3 nucleotides read TGTGCCAGTAGGGGACAGGGGCACGGCTACACCTTC.

The rearrangement joins TRBV19 to TRBJ1-2, with TRBD1 as a possible D gene (6 bases). The ends were cut back, 2 bases at V and 8 bases at J, with 12 bases in the middle. The germline V gene encodes CDR1 LNHDA and CDR2 SQIVND (reference sequence). The CDR3 sequence is 13 residues long. DNA of the CDR3: TGTGCCAGTAGTATACGTCACAGGGAAGGCTACACCTTC. Translated: CASSIRHREGYTF.

The chain uses TRBV5-4 and TRBJ2-2, with 7 nucleotides matching TRBD2. The germline CDR1 and CDR2 sequences are SGHNT and YYREEE (reference sequence). V lost 3 bases and J lost 4; bases outside the gene matches: 6. The length of the CDR3 is 15 residues. The DNA for the CDR3 is TGTGCCAGCAGCTCGGCGGGAGATGGCACCGGGGAGCTGTTTTTT. It specifies CASSSAGDGTGELFF.

The rearrangement links TRBV7-9 to TRBJ2-5, with 7 bases matching TRBD2. CDR1 is SEHNR and CDR2 is FQNEAQ in the germline V gene (reference sequence). The CDR3 length is 16 residues. The junction had 9 bases not matched to a gene; V was cut back by 5 bases and J by 0 bases. The DNA of the CDR3 is TGTGCCAGCAGCGCCATCGGGGGGTATTACCAAGAGACCCAGTACTTC. Its translation is CASSAIGGYYQETQYF.

The chain recombines TRBV30 with TRBJ1-4, with 8 bases identical to TRBD1. CDR1 and CDR2 from the germline V gene are GTSNPN and SVGIG (reference sequence). This CDR3 spans 14 amino acids. V shed 3 bases, J shed 6 bases, and the junction held 6 bases outside the gene matches. CDR3 in DNA: TGTGCCTGGAGCTGGACAGGGCAGGATGAAAAACTGTTTTTT. Protein: CAWSWTGQDEKLFF.

The V call is TRBV23-1, the J call TRBJ2-2, with D maybe TRBD2 (5 bases). Being an ORF, TRBV23-1 has a function that is uncertain. V shed 8 bases and J shed 0 bases, with 13 bases lying between them. CDR3 length: 15 residues. As DNA, the CDR3 is TGCGCCAGCGATAAGAGGGCGTCGAACACCGGGGAGCTGTTTTTT. It yields the protein CASDKRASNTGELFF.

The gene calls are TRBV2 and TRBJ1-4, with 7 positions matching TRBD1. CDR3 size: 18 residues. Germline CDR1 SNHLY, CDR2 FYNNEI. V lost 6 bases to trimming and J lost 2 bases; unmatched junction nucleotides: 15. CDR3 residues: CASRARHRGLTTNEKLFF. CDR3 in DNA: TGTGCCAGCAGGGCCCGGCACAGGGGACTCACGACTAATGAAAAACTGTTTTTT.

The chain recombines TRBV19 with TRBJ1-1; 7 nucleotides agree with TRBD1. This CDR3 region has 18 residues. Trimming removed 3 bases from V and 4 bases from J; junction bases left unmatched: 17. Looked up from germline, CDR1 is LNHDA and CDR2 is SQIVND (reference sequence). CDR3 amino acids: CASSMERSTGALSTEAFF. The CDR3 coding sequence is TGTGCCAGTAGTATGGAAAGATCTACAGGGGCTCTTTCCACTGAAGCTTTCTTT.

This chain connects TRBV2 to TRBJ2-7; D is unresolved. In germline, CDR1 is SNHLY, CDR2 FYNNEI. The CDR3 extends over 14 amino acids. The V gene lost 3 bases and the J gene lost 0 bases, with 9 bases spanning the gap. The CDR3 region has the DNA TGTGCCAGCAGTGAGAGGTGGCTCTCCTACGAGCAGTACTTC. Its protein product is CASSERWLSYEQYF.

The J gene is TRBJ2-4, the V gene TRBV19, with TRBD2 identical over 7 bases. CDR1 and CDR2 (germline): LNHDA, SQIVND (reference sequence). The trim removed 1 base at V and 5 bases at J, leaving 2 bases unmatched. The CDR3 has 14 amino acids. CDR3 amino acids: CASSIGGGQNIQYF. In DNA, the CDR3 is TGTGCCAGTAGTATAGGCGGGGGACAAAACATTCAGTACTTC.

This rearrangement joins TRBV7-2 to TRBJ1-2; 10 bases map to TRBD1. V lost 5 bases and J lost 3; bases outside the gene matches: 3. Germline CDR1 and CDR2: SGHTA and FQGNSA. The CDR3 is made up of 14 amino acids. The CDR3 nucleotides read TGTGCCAGCAGCCGGGACAGGGGTTACTATGGCTACACCTTC. It translates to CASSRDRGYYGYTF.

V and J are TRBV5-1 and TRBJ2-7, with D maybe TRBD1 (6 bases). CDR1 is SGHRS and CDR2 is YFSETQ in the germline V gene. The CDR3 spans 15 residues. V lost 0 bases and J lost 0, with 10 bases in between. CDR3 residues: CASSLARGPSYEQYF. For the CDR3, the DNA is TGCGCCAGCAGCTTGGCCAGGGGCCCCTCCTACGAGCAGTACTTC.

This clone is a singleton in its sample. A read error may account for a junction end that differs from germline. V is TRBV29-1 and J is TRBJ2-2; D gene uncertain. CDR1 is SQVTM and CDR2 is ANQGSEA in the germline V gene. The CDR3 covers 12 residues. The CDR3 is CSFDSNTGELFF. In nucleotides, the CDR3 is TGCAGCTTTGACTCGAACACCGGGGAGCTGTTTTTT.